The rows below give T cell receptor beta chains drawn from one sample of a study of blood T cell repertoires in COVID-19. The assay was immunoSEQ multiplex PCR, and TCRdb's table has in-frame clones only and misses some. The data show around 180,000 clones, approximately 84% seen once. Sample: peripheral blood. The receptors were gathered from a human donor in a cohort sampled during active COVID-19. The CDR3 runs from the conserved cysteine through the conserved F or W. The D gene is left open where the match is weak. The size field is filled for only some rows; it gives once, few, many or a size class.

>TRBD1|TRBV20-1|11|few|TRBJ1-2
CSAPGQHGYTF
TGCAGTGCTCCGGGACAGCATGGCTACACCTTC
>NA|TRBV15|18|NA|TRBJ1-1
CATSRDLSLTVTNTEAFF
TGTGCCACCAGCAGAGATTTGTCGCTGACAGTCACGAACACTGAAGCTTTCTTT
>NA|TRBV3-1/TRBV3-2|12|once|TRBJ2-4
CASSQDIYIQYF
TGTGCCAGCAGCCAAGATATATACATTCAGTACTTC
>NA|TRBV12-5|14|once|TRBJ2-1
CASGAGGFYNEQFF
TGTGCTAGTGGTGCTGGGGGCTTCTACAATGAGCAGTTCTTC
>NA|TRBV7-2|13|NA|TRBJ2-4
CASSTVALDIQYF
TGTGCCAGCAGCACGGTAGCGTTAGACATTCAGTACTTC
>TRBD1|TRBV9|16|NA|TRBJ2-2
CASSGGQGLGTGELFF
TGTGCCAGCAGCGGAGGACAGGGCTTAGGCACCGGGGAGCTGTTTTTT
>NA|TRBV12-3/TRBV12-4|12|NA|TRBJ2-5
CASAGHQETQYF
TGTGCCAGCGCGGGACACCAAGAGACCCAGTACTTC
>NA|TRBV19|15|NA|TRBJ1-1
CASSLRGARSTEAFF
TGTGCCAGTAGTCTCCGGGGGGCGAGGAGTACTGAAGCTTTCTTT
>NA|TRBV7-8|14|NA|TRBJ1-2
CASSSATAPYGYTF
TGTGCCAGCAGCTCAGCAACAGCCCCATATGGCTACACCTTC
>TRBD1|TRBV19|20|NA|TRBJ2-6
CASSKPRGQGVGFGANVLTF
TGTGCCAGTAGTAAGCCCCGGGGACAGGGGGTGGGGTTTGGGGCCAACGTCCTGACTTTC
>TRBD1|TRBV5-3|14|NA|TRBJ1-5
CDRDRGSSNQPQHF
TGTGATCGGGACAGGGGGTCGAGCAATCAGCCCCAGCATTTT
>TRBD1|TRBV5-6|15|NA|TRBJ1-6
CASSLAVQGARSLHF
TGTGCCAGCAGCTTGGCCGTGCAGGGGGCTAGATCCCTCCACTTT
>TRBD1|TRBV27|16|few|TRBJ2-7
CASSLLGDRSSYEQYF
TGTGCCAGCAGTTTATTGGGGGACAGGAGCTCCTACGAGCAGTACTTC
>NA|TRBV30|13|NA|TRBJ1-1
CAWNRELGSEAFF
TGTGCCTGGAACAGGGAACTAGGTTCGGAAGCTTTCTTT
>TRBD1|TRBV14|14|NA|TRBJ1-1
CASSQGNRGAEAFF
TGTGCCAGCAGCCAAGGAAACAGGGGGGCTGAAGCTTTCTTT
>NA|TRBV5-1|15|NA|TRBJ1-1
CASSLANRVNTEAFF
TGCGCCAGCAGCTTGGCCAACCGCGTGAACACTGAAGCTTTCTTT
>TRBD1|TRBV9|14|NA|TRBJ2-1
CASSVSQGFDEQFF
TGTGCCAGCAGCGTCTCACAGGGGTTCGATGAGCAGTTCTTC
>NA|TRBV6-1|17|NA|TRBJ1-5
CASSEAKGHSSNQPQHF
TGTGCCAGCAGTGAAGCTAAGGGACACTCTAGCAATCAGCCCCAGCATTTT
>TRBD1|TRBV5-1|13|NA|TRBJ1-1
CASGGQGPTEAFF
TGCGCCAGCGGGGGACAGGGCCCCACTGAAGCTTTCTTT
>TRBD1|TRBV4-1|14|NA|TRBJ1-4
CASRRTGNNEKLFF
TGCGCCAGCCGGAGGACAGGGAACAATGAAAAACTGTTTTTT
>NA|TRBV19|14|NA|TRBJ1-1
CASSTAGENTEAFF
TGTGCCAGTAGTACTGCGGGTGAGAACACTGAAGCTTTCTTT
>NA|TRBV5-1|12|many|TRBJ2-7
CASSWSGREQYF
TGCGCCAGCAGCTGGTCAGGGCGCGAGCAGTACTTC
>TRBD1|TRBV6-6|13|NA|TRBJ2-7
CASRGQNSYEQYF
TGTGCCAGCAGGGGACAGAATTCCTACGAGCAGTACTTC
>NA|TRBV5-1|14|NA|TRBJ2-7
CASSLAQEGYEQYF
TGCGCCAGCAGCTTGGCCCAGGAGGGCTACGAGCAGTACTTC